One and the same sample provided the 24 T cell receptor beta chains below, sequenced in a study of T cells after yellow fever vaccination. TCRdb re-analysed the 5' RACE reads in MiXCR, keeping a single row per CDR3 protein. The table has a few hundred thousand distinct CDR3 sequences, 6.9% seen once. This specimen was CD4+ T cells sorted from PBMCs, taken 15 days after the yellow fever booster vaccination. The origin of the receptors is a man between 25 and 39 years old who received the YFV17D yellow fever vaccine.

This clonotype was seen repeatedly, ten times or more. The chain carries TRBV29-1 and TRBJ2-3; TRBD2 matches at 7 bases. The V segment lost 7 bases and the J segment 6 bases; nucleotides outside the gene matches: 10. Germline V gene sequence: CDR1 SQVTM, CDR2 ANQGSEA. The CDR3 length is 13 residues. The CDR3 region has the DNA TGCAGCGCTTCGGCGGGAGTCGTCGATACGCAGTATTTT. Its protein product is CSASAGVVDTQYF.

In this sample, this clonotype turned up a few times. This chain connects TRBV15 to TRBJ1-1, with D possibly being TRBD1 (6 bases). This CDR3 is built from 12 residues. The V end was cut by 5 bases, the J end by 9 bases, with 13 bases between. Germline CDR1 and CDR2: LNHNV and YYDKDF (reference sequence). This CDR3 reads CATSVQGDKAFF. The CDR3, as DNA: TGTGCCACCAGCGTACAGGGAGATAAAGCTTTCTTT.

The V and J genes are TRBV20-1 and TRBJ2-7; 8 positions match TRBD2. Germline V CDR1 and CDR2: DFQATT, SNEGSKA (reference sequence). The CDR3 sequence is 15 residues long. After removal of 6 bases from V and 1 base from J, the junction contained 11 bases not matched to a gene. The chain's CDR3 is CSATAPAGGSYEQYF. CDR3 bases: TGCAGTGCCACTGCCCCCGCGGGAGGTTCCTACGAGCAGTACTTC.

This clonotype was picked up many times. V usage is TRBV20-1 and J usage is TRBJ2-7; D may be TRBD1 or TRBD2 (5 bases each). This CDR3 has 14 residues. V lost 4 bases and J lost 6, with 19 bases in between. Germline CDR1 DFQATT, CDR2 SNEGSKA (reference sequence). The CDR3 spells CSAIPGPRLSEQYF. As DNA, the CDR3 is TGCAGTGCTATCCCGGGACCTCGGCTGTCCGAGCAGTACTTC.

This clonotype was seen more than once but under ten times. This rearrangement joins TRBV20-1 to TRBJ2-4; D remains unclear. Germline V lookup: CDR1 DFQATT, CDR2 SNEGSKA (reference sequence). The length of the CDR3 is 13 residues. V was trimmed by 5 bases and J by 0 bases, leaving 8 bases between them. CDR3: CSAPGLAKNIQYF. As DNA, the CDR3 is TGCAGTGCTCCCGGGCTAGCCAAAAACATTCAGTACTTC.

This clonotype was counted between two and nine times. The CDR3 reads CASSQDVGKETQYF. The CDR3 DNA reads as TGCGCCAGCAGCCAAGATGTGGGAAAAGAGACCCAGTACTTC. The V and J genes are TRBV4-3 and TRBJ2-5; D call uncertain. This CDR3 region has 14 residues. Germline V gene lookup returns CDR1 LGHNA and CDR2 YSLEER. Trimming cost V 0 bases and J 3 bases, with 8 bases left between them.

This clonotype was counted ten times or more. The chain has TRBV19 and TRBJ1-1; 7 nucleotides agree with TRBD1. With 6 bases clipped from V and 1 base from J, the junction kept 11 bases outside the gene matches. Germline V CDR1 and CDR2: LNHDA, SQIVND (reference sequence). The CDR3 consists of 16 residues. This CDR3 is CASRHETGTPNTEAFF. CDR3 coding DNA: TGTGCCAGTAGGCACGAGACAGGGACTCCGAACACTGAAGCTTTCTTT.

This clonotype was counted only a few times. J is TRBJ2-7 and V is TRBV7-2; D perhaps matches TRBD2 (6 bases). Trimming took off 5 bases at V and 0 bases at J, with 14 bases between the two ends. Germline V gene lookup returns CDR1 SGHTA and CDR2 FQGNSA. The CDR3 extends over 15 amino acids. CDR3 nucleotides: TGTGCCAGCAGCCCCAGCCTGACTAGCTCCTACGAGCAGTACTTC. Its translation: CASSPSLTSSYEQYF.

This clonotype was counted many times. This chain's CDR3 is CASSPGPGTHYNEQFF. The CDR3 region has the DNA TGTGCCAGCAGCCCAGGTCCCGGGACCCACTACAATGAGCAGTTCTTC. This chain links TRBV7-2 with TRBJ2-1, with D perhaps assigned TRBD1 or TRBD2 (5 bases each). V dropped 5 bases and J dropped 3 bases, with 17 bases sitting between them. This CDR3 region has 16 residues. Germline-derived CDR1 and CDR2 are SGHTA and FQGNSA.

This clonotype was found many times. The CDR3 reads CASSLQGSNQPQHF. The CDR3, as DNA: TGTGCCAGCAGTTTACAGGGTAGCAATCAGCCCCAGCATTTT. The chain links TRBV12-3 or TRBV12-4 to TRBJ1-5; a weak D match, TRBD1 (5 bases). The V end was cut by 2 bases, the J end by 0 bases, with 5 bases between. The CDR3 is 14 amino acids.

J is TRBJ2-3 and V is TRBV7-2, with 10 bases that match TRBD2. V lost 4 bases to trimming and J lost 6 bases; unmatched junction nucleotides: 13. The germline V gene encodes CDR1 SGHTA and CDR2 FQGNSA. This CDR3 is built from 17 residues. DNA for the CDR3: TGTGCCAGCAGCTATAGCCCCGCTAGCGGGAGCGTTGATACGCAGTATTTT. It is translated as CASSYSPASGSVDTQYF.

This clonotype appeared many times. The chain recombines TRBV29-1 with TRBJ1-1; maybe TRBD1 (5 bases). V gave up 3 bases and J gave up 1 base, with 9 bases separating them. CDR1 and CDR2 (germline): SQVTM, ANQGSEA. There are 13 residues in the CDR3. CDR3 amino acids: CSVEKGRNTEAFF. CDR3 coding DNA: TGCAGCGTTGAGAAGGGGAGGAACACTGAAGCTTTCTTT.

Ten or more counts support this clonotype. The CDR3, as DNA: TGCGCCAGCAGCCGCCGGGACAGGGGAGCAGATACGCAGTATTTT. Residues: CASSRRDRGADTQYF. The chain joins TRBV4-1 to TRBJ2-3; 10 nucleotides line up with TRBD1. Germline V gene sequence: CDR1 MGHRA, CDR2 YSYEKL. This CDR3 is 15 amino acids long. Trimming removed 4 bases from V and 4 bases from J; junction bases left unmatched: 5.

This clonotype has ten or more counts. CDR3 in amino acids: CASRRPDGYQETQYF. CDR3 nucleotide sequence: TGTGCCAGCAGGCGTCCCGACGGCTACCAAGAGACCCAGTACTTC. This chain links TRBV2 with TRBJ2-5; D gene unclear. Per germline, CDR1 SNHLY and CDR2 FYNNEI. V was pared by 6 bases and J by 0 bases, with 14 bases between. This CDR3 is 15 amino acids long.

There are many counts of this clonotype. This sequence joins TRBV5-1 and TRBJ2-2, with 9 bases identical to TRBD1. The V gene end was trimmed by 4 bases and the J gene end by 4 bases; junction bases not matched to a gene: 5. CDR3 length: 15 amino acids. Germline CDR1 is SGHRS and CDR2 is YFSETQ. This CDR3 is CASSPGQGFTGELFF. CDR3 DNA: TGCGCCAGCAGCCCCGGACAGGGGTTCACCGGGGAGCTGTTTTTT.

This clonotype has at least ten counts. For the CDR3, the DNA is TGTGCCAGCAGCTTCCAAGGATTAGGAGAGCAGTTCTTC. Protein sequence: CASSFQGLGEQFF. J is TRBJ2-1 and V is TRBV5-5, with unresolved D. The CDR3 contains 13 residues. V was clipped by 2 bases and J by 10 bases, with 13 bases between them. From germline, CDR1 is SGHKS and CDR2 YYEKEE (reference sequence).

This clonotype was seen a few times. The V call is TRBV5-1, the J call TRBJ2-7, with D possibly TRBD2 on 5 matching bases. V gave up 5 bases and J gave up 3 bases, with 18 bases separating them. This CDR3 contains 15 residues. Germline V lookup: CDR1 SGHRS, CDR2 YFSETQ. The CDR3: CASSSATQRHYEQYF. The CDR3 DNA reads TGCGCCAGCAGTTCCGCCACGCAGCGGCACTACGAGCAGTACTTC.

The CDR3 spells CASSLSHGLAGKETQYF. The CDR3 DNA follows: TGTGCCAGCAGTTTATCCCACGGACTAGCGGGAAAAGAGACCCAGTACTTC. V and J are TRBV28 and TRBJ2-5, with 12 bases aligning to TRBD2. CDR1 MDHEN and CDR2 SYDVKM come from the germline V gene. The CDR3 runs to 17 residues. Trimming at V came to 1 base and at J to 3 bases, leaving 6 bases not matched to a gene.

In this sample, this clonotype turned up a few times. The CDR3 protein is CATKEGDNEQFF. In nucleotides, the CDR3 is TGTGCCACAAAAGAAGGGGACAATGAGCAGTTCTTC. This chain joins TRBV12-3 or TRBV12-4 and TRBJ2-1, with D possibly being TRBD1 (5 bases). The CDR3 is made up of 12 amino acids. V was cut by 10 bases and J by 5 bases, with 12 bases left in between.

This clonotype was seen a few times. Its ends do not fully match the called genes, so a read error is possible. The V and J genes are TRBV19 and TRBJ2-7, with TRBD1 identical over 8 bases. The CDR3 has 15 residues. Germline values: CDR1 LNHDA, CDR2 SQIVND (reference sequence). The CDR3 loop is CASSLDRGRNYEQYF. The CDR3 DNA sequence: TGTGCCAGTAGTCTAGACAGGGGAAGAAACTACGAGCAGTACTTC.

This clonotype has ten or more counts. The chain uses TRBV15 and TRBJ2-6, with D perhaps TRBD2 (5 bases). V dropped 5 bases and J dropped 8 bases, with 16 bases sitting between them. CDR1 LNHNV and CDR2 YYDKDF come from the germline V gene (reference sequence). The CDR3 covers 15 residues. In nucleotides, the CDR3 is TGTGCCACCAGCCTAGCTCCCCTCTTAACCAACGTCCTGACTTTC. It yields the protein CATSLAPLLTNVLTF.

This clonotype showed up just a few times. The chain recombines TRBV6-2 or TRBV6-3 with TRBJ2-3, with D unclear. The length of the CDR3 is 14 residues. The V end was cut by 3 bases, the J end by 2 bases, with 9 bases between. From germline, CDR1 is MNHEY and CDR2 SVGEGT. Here the CDR3 DNA reads TGTGCCAGCAGTTATCTGACCATCACAGATACGCAGTATTTT. Its protein product is CASSYLTITDTQYF.

In this sample, this clonotype turned up a few times. The rearrangement links TRBV15 to TRBJ2-1, with D possibly being TRBD2 (6 bases). Germline CDR1 reads LNHNV; CDR2 reads YYDKDF (reference sequence). V was clipped by 1 base and J by 7 bases, with 8 bases between them. The CDR3 is 13 amino acids. In DNA form, the CDR3 reads TGTGCCACCAGCAGAGGGGGGGTGAATGAGCAGTTCTTC. Its protein product is CATSRGGVNEQFF.

This chain links TRBV12-3 or TRBV12-4 with TRBJ1-2; D gene unclear. The V end lost 0 bases, the J end lost 4 bases, and 12 bases lay between the germline ends. The CDR3 is 15 amino acids. DNA of the CDR3: TGTGCCAGCAGTTTAGCGGCGAATTGGGGCTATGGCTACACCTTC. It translates to CASSLAANWGYGYTF.